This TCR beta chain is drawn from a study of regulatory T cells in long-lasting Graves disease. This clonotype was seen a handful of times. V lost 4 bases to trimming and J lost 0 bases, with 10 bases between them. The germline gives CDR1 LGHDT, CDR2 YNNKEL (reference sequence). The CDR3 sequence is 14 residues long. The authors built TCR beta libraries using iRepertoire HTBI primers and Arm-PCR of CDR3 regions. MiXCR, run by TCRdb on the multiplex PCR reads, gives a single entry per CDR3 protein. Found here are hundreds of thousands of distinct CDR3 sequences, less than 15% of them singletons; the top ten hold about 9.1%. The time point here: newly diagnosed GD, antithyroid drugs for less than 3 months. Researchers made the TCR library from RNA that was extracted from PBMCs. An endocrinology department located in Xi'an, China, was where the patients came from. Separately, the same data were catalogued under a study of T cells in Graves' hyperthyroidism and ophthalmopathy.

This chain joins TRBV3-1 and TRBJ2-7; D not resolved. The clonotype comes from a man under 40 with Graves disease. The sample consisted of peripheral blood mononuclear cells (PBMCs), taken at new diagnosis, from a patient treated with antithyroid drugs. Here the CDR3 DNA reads TGTGCCAGCAGCCCAGTTGTTAGCTCCTACGAGCAGTACTTC. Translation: CASSPVVSSYEQYF.